These 11 T cell receptor beta chains were sequenced from one sample in a study of response to subunit inactivated influenza vaccine. TCRdb called the RT-PCR reads again in MiXCR, with one record for every CDR3 protein. This repertoire shows around 710,000 distinct CDR3 sequences, roughly 13% found once; its top ten account for around 7%. The sample in question was PBMCs from blood, obtained less than 15 days before vaccination. The receptors shown here come from a man over 45 who received an inactivated influenza vaccine.

This sequence joins TRBV7-2 and TRBJ2-7; D not resolved. Germline V CDR1 and CDR2: SGHTA, FQGNSA. Trimming stripped 4 bases from V and 3 bases from J, with 10 bases between. The CDR3 contains 13 residues. This chain's CDR3 is CASSSGSNYEQYF. The CDR3 nucleotides are TGTGCCAGCAGCTCAGGTTCAAACTACGAGCAGTACTTC.

V and J are TRBV4-3 and TRBJ1-2; D is uncertain. The V and J ends lost 2 bases and 1 base respectively, with 14 bases between them. CDR1 and CDR2 (germline): LGHNA, YSLEER. This CDR3 spans 16 amino acids. DNA for the CDR3: TGCGCCAGCAGCCAAATAATCGGGGTTTTTAACTATGGCTACACCTTC. It yields the protein CASSQIIGVFNYGYTF.

This clonotype showed up just a few times. In DNA, the CDR3 is TGTGCCAGCAGTTTATCGTGGGGACGGGAGACCCAGTACTTC. It is translated as CASSLSWGRETQYF. The V call is TRBV28, the J call TRBJ2-5; possibly TRBD1 or TRBD2 for D (5 bases each). V lost 1 base and J lost 5, with 11 bases in between. The CDR3 runs to 14 residues. Per germline, CDR1 MDHEN and CDR2 SYDVKM.

This chain connects TRBV27 to TRBJ2-7; D perhaps matches TRBD2 (5 bases). This CDR3 is 15 amino acids long. V was pared by 5 bases and J by 3 bases, with 17 bases between. CDR1 and CDR2 (germline): MNHEY, SMNVEV (reference sequence). CDR3 in amino acids: CASSTLRGSVYEQYF. CDR3 DNA: TGTGCCAGCAGTACGCTACGGGGATCCGTCTACGAGCAGTACTTC.

There are a few counts of this clonotype. J is TRBJ1-2 and V is TRBV5-1; 7 bases are a match to TRBD1. Trimming cost V 1 base and J 2 bases; bases outside gene matches: 5. This CDR3 has 15 residues. CDR1 and CDR2 (germline): SGHRS, YFSETQ. As DNA, the CDR3 is TGCGCCAGCAGCTTGCAAGGGGGCAGAAACTATGGCTACACCTTC. It specifies CASSLQGGRNYGYTF.

This clonotype showed up just a few times. The chain is built from TRBV6-1 and TRBJ2-1; D possibly matches TRBD1 or TRBD2 (5 bases each). This CDR3 comprises 14 residues. Per the germline V gene, CDR1 is MNHNS and CDR2 is SASEGT. V was pared by 6 bases and J by 3 bases, with 12 bases between. CDR3 DNA: TGTGCCAGCAGATTGGGGGAGAGCTACAATGAGCAGTTCTTC. Encoded protein: CASRLGESYNEQFF.

V usage is TRBV7-8 and J usage is TRBJ2-1; D is unclear. Trimming left V 5 bases short and J 4 bases short, with 9 bases between. Per the germline V gene, CDR1 is SGHVS and CDR2 is FQNEAQ. The CDR3 has 13 amino acids. The CDR3 sequence: CASSPSHYNEQFF. As DNA, the CDR3 is TGTGCCAGCAGCCCCAGCCATTACAATGAGCAGTTCTTC.

This clonotype was seen ten or more times. The rearrangement uses TRBV12-3 or TRBV12-4 and TRBJ2-5, with TRBD2 identical over 10 bases. The junction had 7 bases not matched to a gene; V was cut back by 5 bases and J by 1 base. This CDR3 is built from 16 residues. CDR3 DNA: TGTGCCAGCAGTCCTTCAGCGGGGGGGGTCCAAGAGACCCAGTACTTC. This encodes CASSPSAGGVQETQYF.

This clonotype has just a few counts. This chain joins TRBV10-3 and TRBJ1-2; TRBD1 is a possible D gene (5 bases). The CDR3 spans 18 residues. Trimming shortened V by 0 bases and J by 8 bases, and 25 bases separated the two germline ends. Germline assignment: CDR1 ENHRY and CDR2 SYGVKD. CDR3 nucleotides: TGTGCCATCAGTGAGTCGACTCGGGGTAGACCCAGGGTCGGAGGCTACACCTTC. It encodes CAISESTRGRPRVGGYTF.

This clonotype turned up a few times. This sequence joins TRBV3-1 and TRBJ2-3, with a weak D call TRBD1 (6 bases). The ends were cut back, 2 bases at V and 0 bases at J, with 15 bases in the middle. The CDR3 spans 17 residues. Germline CDR1 LGHDT, CDR2 YNNKEL (reference sequence). Here the CDR3 reads CASSQRPRQASTDTQYF. For the CDR3, the DNA is TGTGCCAGCAGCCAACGACCCCGACAGGCTAGCACAGATACGCAGTATTTT.

The genes are TRBV20-1 and TRBJ2-1; D possibly corresponds to TRBD1 (6 bases). This CDR3 contains 12 residues. The V gene lost 1 base and the J gene lost 6 bases, with 7 bases spanning the gap. Germline V lookup: CDR1 DFQATT, CDR2 SNEGSKA (reference sequence). The CDR3 sequence: CSARGGGNEQFF. CDR3 sequence (DNA): TGCAGTGCTAGAGGAGGGGGCAATGAGCAGTTCTTC.